The 14 T cell receptor beta chains reported below all come from one sample, sequenced in a study of cytomegalovirus exposure and HLA in healthy donors. This PCR relied on a set of 60 Vbeta primers and 13 Jbeta primers. Measured with immunoSEQ multiplex PCR; TCRdb has only the in-frame clones, and not every one. The sample comprises 150,000 to 200,000 clones, over 70% of which are singletons, and around 2.1% rests with the top ten. The sample comprised PBMCs. These receptors originate from a woman between 18 and 29 years old in good health and CMV-seropositive.

V usage is TRBV9 and J usage is TRBJ1-3, with a tentative D call TRBD1 (6 bases). The CDR3 spans 15 residues. In germline, CDR1 is SGDLS, CDR2 YYNGEE. V was cut by 0 bases and J by 2 bases, with 9 bases left in between. In nucleotides, the CDR3 is TGTGCCAGCAGCGTAGGTCCAGGGGCTGGAAACACCATATATTTT. This gives the protein CASSVGPGAGNTIYF. The full variable domain, in which reference TRBV9 and TRBJ1-3 provide the parts outside the CDR3, is DSGVTQTPKHLITATGQRVTLRCSPRSGDLSVYWYQQSLDQGLQFLIQYYNGEERAKGNILERFSAQQFPDLHSELNLSSLELGDSALYFCASSVGPGAGNTIYFGEGSWLTVV.

The chain couples TRBV5-1 to TRBJ1-1; 8 bases are shared with TRBD1. The germline V gene has CDR1 SGHRS and CDR2 YFSETQ. The J segment lost 0 bases and the V segment lost 1 base, leaving 5 bases of the junction unmatched. The CDR3 loop spans 16 amino acids. The CDR3 here is CASSLSGGLLNTEAFF. The CDR3 DNA reads as TGCGCCAGCAGCTTGTCAGGGGGCCTGTTGAACACTGAAGCTTTCTTT.

This rearrangement joins TRBV18 to TRBJ1-5; 7 bases are shared with TRBD1. The germline gives CDR1 KGHSH, CDR2 LQKENI. Trimming at V came to 6 bases and at J to 4 bases, leaving 3 bases not matched to a gene. CDR3 length equals 13 residues. CDR3 nucleotide sequence: TGTGCCAGCTCGACGGACAGGAATCAGCCCCAGCATTTT. It encodes CASSTDRNQPQHF.

This sequence joins TRBV2 and TRBJ2-6; D possibly corresponds to TRBD2 (6 bases). Trimming took 6 bases from V and 4 from J, leaving 13 bases between them. CDR1 is SNHLY and CDR2 is FYNNEI in the germline V gene. This CDR3 has 15 amino acids. The CDR3 spells CASRVTGVGANVLTF. DNA for the CDR3: TGTGCCAGCAGAGTCACGGGGGTAGGGGCCAACGTCCTGACTTTC.

This clone was seen only a few times. The chain carries TRBV10-3 and TRBJ1-1; 9 bases are a match to TRBD1. Germline loops: CDR1 ENHRY, CDR2 SYGVKD. With 4 bases clipped from V and 4 bases from J, the junction kept 13 bases outside the gene matches. There are 17 residues in the CDR3. The CDR3 spells CAISGSQKDRGSTEAFF. CDR3 nucleotides: TGTGCCATCAGTGGATCCCAGAAGGACAGGGGATCCACTGAAGCTTTCTTT.

This clone was seen only once. The V call is TRBV12-5, the J call TRBJ2-3; 14 bases are a match to TRBD2. J was trimmed by 0 bases and V by 5 bases; bases with no gene match: 10. The CDR3 is made up of 19 amino acids. The germline V gene has CDR1 LGHNT and CDR2 FRNRAP. CDR3 residues: CASGLRLAGGRFSTDTQYF. The CDR3 bases are TGTGCTAGTGGTCTCAGACTAGCGGGGGGGCGTTTCAGCACAGATACGCAGTATTTT.

The chain links TRBV19 to TRBJ2-5; TRBD1 is a possible D gene (6 bases). V was shortened by 10 bases and J by 1 base, with 16 bases between the two germline ends. Looked up from germline, CDR1 is LNHDA and CDR2 is SQIVND (reference sequence). CDR3 length: 14 residues. DNA of the CDR3: TGTGCCACCACGAGTGGACAGCGCCAAGAGACCCAGTACTTC. As protein: CATTSGQRQETQYF.

The chain employs TRBV2 and TRBJ2-5, with D maybe TRBD2 (6 bases). CDR3 length: 14 residues. Germline V gene data show CDR1 as SNHLY and CDR2 as FYNNEI. V was pared by 4 bases and J by 8 bases, with 17 bases between. CDR3 amino acids: CASSADDGRETQYF. The CDR3, as DNA: TGTGCCAGCAGTGCCGATGACGGGCGGGAAACCCAGTACTTC.

The rearrangement uses TRBV30 and TRBJ2-5; 7 nucleotides match TRBD1. The CDR3 extends over 12 amino acids. V was clipped by 4 bases and J by 4 bases; unmatched bases: 3. Germline lookup yields CDR1 GTSNPN and CDR2 SVGIG (reference sequence). The CDR3 loop reads CAWNRGVETQYF. The CDR3 nucleotides read TGTGCCTGGAACAGGGGAGTAGAGACCCAGTACTTC.

This rearrangement joins TRBV7-9 to TRBJ1-6, with 7 bases that match TRBD1. Trimming removed 4 bases from V and 11 bases from J; junction bases left unmatched: 11. Germline CDR1 and CDR2: SEHNR and FQNEAQ (reference sequence). The CDR3 sequence is 15 residues long. The CDR3 nucleotides are TGTGCCAGCAGCTCACCAACAGGGGAGGAGACACCCCTCCACTTT. Protein product: CASSSPTGEETPLHF.

As regards this clone: The same CDR3 also results from other DNA sequences found in this sample. The chain recombines TRBV5-6 with TRBJ1-5; 9 nucleotides agree with TRBD1. V was pared by 4 bases and J by 6 bases, with 8 bases of the junction left unmatched. The CDR3 spans 15 residues. CDR1 is SGHDT, CDR2 YYEEEE, per germline. The CDR3 DNA is TGTGCCAGCAGCCCGGGGACAGGGAGGGGTCAGCCCCAGCATTTT. This codes for CASSPGTGRGQPQHF.

This clone was detected a few times. This chain uses TRBV30 with TRBJ1-5; 7 nucleotides agree with TRBD1. There are 14 residues in the CDR3. The germline V gene encodes CDR1 GTSNPN and CDR2 SVGIG (reference sequence). J lost 7 bases, V lost 1 base, and 7 bases had no gene match. The CDR3: CAWSGGRGRQPQHF. The CDR3 coding sequence is TGTGCCTGGAGTGGAGGAAGGGGGCGACAGCCCCAGCATTTT.

The chain combines TRBV2 with TRBJ2-1; 10 nucleotides align to TRBD2. J was trimmed by 2 bases and V by 4 bases; bases with no gene match: 2. This CDR3 is 15 amino acids long. Germline values: CDR1 SNHLY, CDR2 FYNNEI. The CDR3 spells CASSGTSGTYNEQFF. DNA for the CDR3: TGTGCCAGCAGTGGGACTAGCGGCACCTACAATGAGCAGTTCTTC.

There are a few counts of this clone. The chain carries TRBV11-2 and TRBJ2-3, with TRBD2 identical over 8 bases. Germline lookup yields CDR1 SGHAT and CDR2 FQNNGV. The CDR3 runs 13 residues. Trimming cost V 5 bases and J 7 bases; bases outside gene matches: 5. The CDR3 sequence: CASSPGGFYTQYF. The CDR3 DNA is TGTGCCAGCAGCCCGGGGGGGTTCTATACGCAGTATTTT.